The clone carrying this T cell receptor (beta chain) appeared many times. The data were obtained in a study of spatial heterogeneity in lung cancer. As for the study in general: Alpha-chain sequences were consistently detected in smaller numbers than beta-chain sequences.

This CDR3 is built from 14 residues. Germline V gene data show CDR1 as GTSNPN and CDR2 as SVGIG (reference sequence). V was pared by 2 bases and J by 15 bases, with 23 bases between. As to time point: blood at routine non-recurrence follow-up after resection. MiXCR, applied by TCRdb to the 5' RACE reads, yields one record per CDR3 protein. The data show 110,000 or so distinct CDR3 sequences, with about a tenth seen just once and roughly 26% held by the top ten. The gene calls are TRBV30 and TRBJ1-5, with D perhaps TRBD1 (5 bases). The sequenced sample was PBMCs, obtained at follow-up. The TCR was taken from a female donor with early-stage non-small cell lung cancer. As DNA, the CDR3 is TGTGCCTGGAGTATAAGCGACAGTCTCAGCCCCATGCATTTT. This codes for CAWSISDSLSPMHF.